A single T cell receptor (beta chain) is shown here with its context. What it binds is unknown. Repertoires were generated with immunoSEQ multiplex PCR, while TCRdb's copy carries only in-frame clones and drops some. The table lists fewer than 250,000 clones, roughly 88% of them singletons. This sample is part of a study of cytomegalovirus exposure and HLA in healthy donors. Turning to the study itself: A later analysis reported the same platform for the roughly 120 validation repertoires and the 666 first-cohort repertoires. The study, taken as a whole, reports: Clusters of TCRs from the first cohort tended to co-occur in the 100 to 150 validation repertoires (as a later analysis found). Reported performance of the classifier showed diagnosis of cytomegalovirus status with high specificity and sensitivity.

The donors were part of the validation cohort, which consisted of more than 90 subjects and was separate from the first cohort of roughly 620 subjects. V gave up 4 bases and J gave up 6 bases; unmatched junction bases: 7. The CDR3 loop spans 14 amino acids. Per germline, CDR1 SGHRS and CDR2 YFSETQ. The chain joins TRBV5-1 to TRBJ1-1, with 9 bases identical to TRBD1. The clonotype originates from a woman between 18 and 30 years old in good health and CMV-seronegative. What was sequenced was PBMCs. The chain's CDR3 is CASSKNRQGAEAFF. The CDR3 DNA follows: TGCGCCAGCAGCAAGAACCGACAGGGGGCTGAAGCTTTCTTT.